This is a list of T cell receptor beta chains from one sample in a study of T cells in Graves' hyperthyroidism and ophthalmopathy. In TCRdb, the multiplex PCR reads were re-called with MiXCR into one record per CDR3 protein. The sample has hundreds of thousands of distinct CDR3 sequences, about 35% seen once. Sequenced: blood. The receptor set was obtained from a woman between 40 and 55 years old with Graves' hyperthyroidism. Each CDR3 is given with its conserved first and last residue. The D gene is left open where the match is weak. Clone size is stated in some rows and not others, as once, few, many or a class when expanded.

abundance	d_gene	v_gene	j_gene	CDR3aa	CDR3nt
few	.	TRBV7-2	TRBJ2-2	CASSLEGGRRTGELFF	TGTGCCAGCAGCTTGGAGGGGGGGCGCAGGACCGGGGAGCTGTTTTTT
many	.	TRBV19	TRBJ1-1	CASSMDGGWNTEAFF	TGTGCCAGTAGTATGGATGGCGGATGGAACACTGAAGCTTTCTTT
few	TRBD1	TRBV11-2	TRBJ1-1	CASSPGTVPEAFF	TGTGCCAGCAGCCCCGGGACAGTCCCTGAAGCTTTCTTT
.	.	TRBV10-3	TRBJ2-6	CAIKASYSGANVLTF	TGTGCCATCAAGGCCTCCTACTCTGGGGCCAACGTCCTGACTTTC
many	.	TRBV20-1	TRBJ2-7	CRVGAEYEQYF	TGCAGGGTGGGGGCGGAATACGAGCAGTACTTC
once	TRBD1	TRBV7-9	TRBJ1-2	CASSHRDRVPNYGYTF	TGTGCCAGCAGCCACCGGGACAGGGTGCCTAACTATGGCTACACCTTC
few	TRBD2	TRBV7-9	TRBJ2-5	CASSKRAGEHQETQYF	TGTGCCAGCAGCAAGCGGGCGGGGGAACACCAAGAGACCCAGTACTTC
.	.	TRBV2	TRBJ2-3	CASLDFNTGTDTQYF	TGTGCCAGCCTCGACTTTAATACCGGCACAGATACGCAGTATTTT
.	TRBD2	TRBV10-3	TRBJ2-3	CAVSGGVSRDTQYF	TGTGCCGTCTCCGGGGGGGTTAGCCGAGATACGCAGTATTTT
many	TRBD1	TRBV7-9	TRBJ2-7	CASSYSGTATYEQYF	TGTGCCAGCAGCTATTCAGGGACAGCAACCTACGAGCAGTACTTC
many	TRBD1	TRBV24-1	TRBJ2-6	CATHSGTASSGANVLTF	TGTGCCACGCATTCCGGGACAGCGAGCTCTGGGGCCAACGTCCTGACTTTC
many	TRBD1	TRBV4-2	TRBJ2-7	CASTSTDREYEQYF	TGTGCCAGCACCTCAACAGACAGGGAGTACGAGCAGTACTTC
.	TRBD1	TRBV6-5	TRBJ2-7	CASSYSPDRGGEQYF	TGTGCCAGCAGTTACTCACCGGACAGGGGAGGCGAGCAGTACTTC
.	.	TRBV5-5	TRBJ2-7	CASSLYSQGSYEQYF	TGTGCCAGCAGCTTGTATTCCCAGGGGTCCTACGAGCAGTACTTC
few	TRBD2	TRBV12-3/TRBV12-4	TRBJ2-7	CASSFYGRAGGYEQYF	TGTGCCAGCAGTTTTTACGGTCGGGCGGGAGGCTACGAGCAGTACTTC
many	.	TRBV29-1	TRBJ1-1	CSVTGGGTEAFF	TGCAGCGTTACCGGGGGTGGGACTGAAGCTTTCTTT
.	TRBD1	TRBV3-1	TRBJ1-2	CASSPRGGYYGYTF	TGTGCCAGCAGCCCCAGGGGGGGTTACTATGGCTACACCTTC
many	.	TRBV29-1	TRBJ1-1	CSVEGGARGTEAFF	TGCAGCGTTGAAGGAGGGGCGCGTGGGACTGAAGCTTTCTTT
many	.	TRBV3-1	TRBJ1-5	CASSQGYNQPQHF	TGCGCCAGCAGCCAGGGGTACAATCAGCCCCAGCATTTT
.	.	TRBV10-3	TRBJ1-2	CAIRTSGRAYGYTF	TGTGCCATCAGGACTAGCGGGAGGGCCTATGGCTACACCTTC
few	.	TRBV15	TRBJ1-5	CATSKGGPQHF	TGTGCCACCAGCAAGGGGGGGCCCCAGCATTTT
.	.	TRBV12-3/TRBV12-4	TRBJ1-4	CASSFNREKLFF	TGTGCCAGCAGTTTTAATAGGGAAAAACTGTTTTTT
few	TRBD1	TRBV20-1	TRBJ1-1	CSARQGVGTEAFF	TGCAGTGCTAGACAGGGGGTTGGCACTGAAGCTTTCTTT
few	.	TRBV5-1	TRBJ2-7	CASSFGISEQYF	TGCGCCAGCAGCTTCGGGATTTCGGAGCAGTACTTC
.	.	TRBV9	TRBJ2-2	CASSVSGRGNTGELFF	TGTGCCAGCAGCGTATCGGGAAGGGGAAACACCGGGGAGCTGTTTTTT
few	.	TRBV14	TRBJ1-2	CAGSQQNYGYTF	TGTGCCGGCAGCCAACAGAACTATGGCTACACCTTC
.	TRBD1	TRBV7-2	TRBJ2-5	CVSSQDRTGQETQYF	TGTGTCAGCAGCCAAGATCGGACAGGGCAAGAGACCCAGTACTTC
.	.	TRBV18	TRBJ2-7	CASSPKTDYEQYF	TGTGCCAGCTCACCGAAGACCGACTACGAGCAGTACTTC
.	.	TRBV30	TRBJ1-6	CAQQPTGNSPLHF	TGTGCCCAGCAGCCGACAGGCAATTCACCCCTCCACTTT
many	.	TRBV15	TRBJ1-1	CATSRAGEGTEAFF	TGTGCCACCAGCAGAGCGGGGGAAGGAACTGAAGCTTTCTTT
many	.	TRBV10-1	TRBJ1-4	CATHILPNEKLFF	TGCGCCACCCACATTCTTCCTAATGAAAAACTGTTTTTT
.	TRBD1	TRBV5-1	TRBJ1-4	CASSFDYTGTVNEKLFF	TGCGCCAGCAGCTTCGACTATACCGGGACAGTTAATGAAAAACTGTTTTTT
.	.	TRBV5-1	TRBJ2-2	CASSEAPGVLFF	TGCGCCAGCAGCGAAGCCCCGGGGGTGCTGTTTTTT